These 10 T cell receptor beta chains were sequenced from one sample in a study of T cells in Graves' hyperthyroidism and ophthalmopathy. TCR beta CDR3 sequences were amplified from RNA transcripts. A set of HTBI primers served as the primers for a first-round RT-PCR of the TCR CDR3. TCRdb passed the multiplex PCR reads through MiXCR, listing each CDR3 protein once. The data contain a few hundred thousand distinct CDR3 sequences, 15% to 20% of them seen just once; the ten biggest clones take up about 49%. What was sequenced was blood. Receptors originate from a woman in her fifties or sixties with Graves' hyperthyroidism.

This clonotype has at least ten counts. The chain uses TRBV15 and TRBJ2-7; D is perhaps TRBD1 (8 bases). Trimming stripped 0 bases from V and 6 bases from J, with 12 bases between. In germline, CDR1 is LNHNV, CDR2 YYDKDF (reference sequence). This CDR3 spans 14 amino acids. CDR3: CATSRETGGAEQYF. CDR3 in DNA: TGTGCCACCAGCAGAGAAACAGGGGGGGCCGAGCAGTACTTC.

This clonotype was counted ten times or more. The chain carries TRBV28 and TRBJ2-2; tentative D call: TRBD1 (6 bases). The ends were cut back, 3 bases at V and 3 bases at J, with 14 bases in the middle. The CDR3 is made up of 16 amino acids. Germline V gene data show CDR1 as MDHEN and CDR2 as SYDVKM. Here the CDR3 DNA reads TGTGCCAGCAGTTTCCCCCTGACAGGCCACACCGGGGAGCTGTTTTTT. It translates to CASSFPLTGHTGELFF.

The table lists this clonotype with a few counts. J is TRBJ1-4 and V is TRBV7-8; D unresolved. With 1 base removed from V and 8 bases from J, the gap between germline ends came to 11 bases. Germline CDR1 reads SGHVS; CDR2 reads FQNEAQ. The CDR3 is 14 amino acids. For the CDR3, the DNA is TGTGCCAGCAGCTTAGACTACTATACAGAAAAACTGTTTTTT. This codes for CASSLDYYTEKLFF.

The genes are TRBV5-6 and TRBJ1-2; D gene ambiguous. Trimming removed 3 bases at V and 0 bases at J, with 15 bases between. This CDR3 spans 16 amino acids. Germline V gene sequence: CDR1 SGHDT, CDR2 YYEEEE. The CDR3 DNA reads TGTGCCAGCAGCTACGGAATTACGCAAGCTAACTATGGCTACACCTTC. As protein: CASSYGITQANYGYTF.

The gene calls are TRBV20-1 and TRBJ2-3, with D possibly being TRBD2 (6 bases). CDR3 length equals 16 residues. V was pared by 5 bases and J by 4 bases, with 22 bases between. Germline assignment: CDR1 DFQATT and CDR2 SNEGSKA (reference sequence). The CDR3: CSAAPGLGRRSDTQYF. CDR3 DNA sequence: TGCAGTGCTGCTCCGGGACTCGGACGCCGTTCAGATACGCAGTATTTT.

This clonotype was detected only a few times. V is TRBV6-2 or TRBV6-3 and J is TRBJ1-6; no reliable D call. Germline V CDR1 and CDR2: MNHEY, SVGEGT. Trimming pared 5 bases from V and 10 bases from J, leaving 12 bases between. This CDR3 comprises 13 residues. DNA of the CDR3: TGTGCCAGCAGTGAAAGGACGCAGTCACCCCTCCACTTT. Translation: CASSERTQSPLHF.

This clonotype was found many times. The chain carries TRBV27 and TRBJ2-1, with D possibly being TRBD1 or TRBD2 (6 bases each). This CDR3 is built from 14 residues. Germline V gene lookup returns CDR1 MNHEY and CDR2 SMNVEV (reference sequence). Trimming removed 7 bases from V and 7 bases from J, with 17 bases in between. CDR3 nucleotides: TGTGCCAGCATAGATATTCGGAGGGGGAATGAGCAGTTCTTC. This codes for CASIDIRRGNEQFF.

The J gene is TRBJ1-1, the V gene TRBV6-1; no clear D. The germline V gene has CDR1 MNHNS and CDR2 SASEGT. The CDR3 totals 15 residues. The V end lost 5 bases, the J end lost 4 bases, and 17 bases lay between the germline ends. CDR3 sequence: CASSTHYSTGTEAFF. The DNA for the CDR3 is TGTGCCAGCAGTACTCACTACAGTACGGGCACTGAAGCTTTCTTT.

The sample holds many counts of this clonotype. The chain combines TRBV20-1 with TRBJ2-7; D not resolved. V lost 0 bases and J 6 bases, leaving 9 bases between the germline ends. The CDR3 consists of 12 residues. The germline V gene encodes CDR1 DFQATT and CDR2 SNEGSKA (reference sequence). The CDR3 spells CSARDLGVEQYF. The CDR3, as DNA: TGCAGTGCTAGAGATCTGGGCGTCGAGCAGTACTTC.

The rearrangement links TRBV12-3 or TRBV12-4 to TRBJ1-4; TRBD1 matches 7 bases. The trim removed 6 bases at V and 8 bases at J, leaving 9 bases unmatched. The length of the CDR3 is 14 residues. CDR3 DNA: TGTGCCAGCAGGCATACAGGGGCGGGGGAAAAACTGTTTTTT. It specifies CASRHTGAGEKLFF.